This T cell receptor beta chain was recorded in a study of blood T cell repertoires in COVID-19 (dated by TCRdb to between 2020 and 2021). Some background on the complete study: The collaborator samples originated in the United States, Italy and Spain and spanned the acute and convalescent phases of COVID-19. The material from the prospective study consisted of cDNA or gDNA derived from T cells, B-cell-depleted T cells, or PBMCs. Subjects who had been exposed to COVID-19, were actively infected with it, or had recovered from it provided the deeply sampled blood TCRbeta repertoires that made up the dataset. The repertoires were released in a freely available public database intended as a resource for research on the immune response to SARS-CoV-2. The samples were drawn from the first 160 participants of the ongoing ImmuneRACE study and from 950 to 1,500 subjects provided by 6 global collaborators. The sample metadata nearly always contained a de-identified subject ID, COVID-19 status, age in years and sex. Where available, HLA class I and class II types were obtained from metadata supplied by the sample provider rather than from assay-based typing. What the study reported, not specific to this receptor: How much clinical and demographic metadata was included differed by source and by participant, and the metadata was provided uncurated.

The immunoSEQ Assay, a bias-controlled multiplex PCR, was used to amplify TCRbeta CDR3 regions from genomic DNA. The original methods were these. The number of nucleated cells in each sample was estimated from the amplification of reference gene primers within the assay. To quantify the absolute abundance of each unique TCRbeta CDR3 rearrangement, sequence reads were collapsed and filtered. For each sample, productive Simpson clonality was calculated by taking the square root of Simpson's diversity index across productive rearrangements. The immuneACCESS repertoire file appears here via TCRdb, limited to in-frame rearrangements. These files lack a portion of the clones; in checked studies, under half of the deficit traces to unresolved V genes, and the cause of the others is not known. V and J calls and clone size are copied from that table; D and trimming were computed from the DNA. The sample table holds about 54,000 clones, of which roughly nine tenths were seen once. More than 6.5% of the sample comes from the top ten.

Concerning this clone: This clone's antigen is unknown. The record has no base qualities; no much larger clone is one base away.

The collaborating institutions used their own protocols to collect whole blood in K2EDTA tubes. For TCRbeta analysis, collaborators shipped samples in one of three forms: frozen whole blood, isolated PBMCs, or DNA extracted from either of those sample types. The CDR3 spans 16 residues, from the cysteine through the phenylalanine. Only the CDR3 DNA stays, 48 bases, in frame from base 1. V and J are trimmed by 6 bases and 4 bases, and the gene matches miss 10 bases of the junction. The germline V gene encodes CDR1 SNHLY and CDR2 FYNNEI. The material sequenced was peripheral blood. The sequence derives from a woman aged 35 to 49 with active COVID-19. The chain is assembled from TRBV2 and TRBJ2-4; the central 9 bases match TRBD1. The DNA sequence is TGTGCCAGCAGGCTCCCGGGACAGGGCCTGAAAAACATTCAGTACTTC. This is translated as CASRLPGQGLKNIQYF.